This T cell receptor (beta chain) is drawn from a study of technical replicates of blood from several donors. Clones were read by immunoSEQ multiplex PCR, and TCRdb kept only the in-frame ones, dropping some. The table lists 70,000 to 85,000 clones, approximately 97% of them singletons. V lost 1 base and J lost 3, with 13 bases in between. The CDR3 totals 15 residues. From germline, CDR1 is SGHAT and CDR2 FQNNGV. V is TRBV11-2 and J is TRBJ2-7, with D possibly TRBD1 on 5 matching bases. The receptor comes from a human donor in good health. Sequencing was performed on T cells isolated from PBMCs. The CDR3 here is CASSLVRGSRYEQYF. CDR3 sequence (DNA): TGTGCCAGCAGCTTAGTAAGGGGTTCCCGCTACGAGCAGTACTTC.